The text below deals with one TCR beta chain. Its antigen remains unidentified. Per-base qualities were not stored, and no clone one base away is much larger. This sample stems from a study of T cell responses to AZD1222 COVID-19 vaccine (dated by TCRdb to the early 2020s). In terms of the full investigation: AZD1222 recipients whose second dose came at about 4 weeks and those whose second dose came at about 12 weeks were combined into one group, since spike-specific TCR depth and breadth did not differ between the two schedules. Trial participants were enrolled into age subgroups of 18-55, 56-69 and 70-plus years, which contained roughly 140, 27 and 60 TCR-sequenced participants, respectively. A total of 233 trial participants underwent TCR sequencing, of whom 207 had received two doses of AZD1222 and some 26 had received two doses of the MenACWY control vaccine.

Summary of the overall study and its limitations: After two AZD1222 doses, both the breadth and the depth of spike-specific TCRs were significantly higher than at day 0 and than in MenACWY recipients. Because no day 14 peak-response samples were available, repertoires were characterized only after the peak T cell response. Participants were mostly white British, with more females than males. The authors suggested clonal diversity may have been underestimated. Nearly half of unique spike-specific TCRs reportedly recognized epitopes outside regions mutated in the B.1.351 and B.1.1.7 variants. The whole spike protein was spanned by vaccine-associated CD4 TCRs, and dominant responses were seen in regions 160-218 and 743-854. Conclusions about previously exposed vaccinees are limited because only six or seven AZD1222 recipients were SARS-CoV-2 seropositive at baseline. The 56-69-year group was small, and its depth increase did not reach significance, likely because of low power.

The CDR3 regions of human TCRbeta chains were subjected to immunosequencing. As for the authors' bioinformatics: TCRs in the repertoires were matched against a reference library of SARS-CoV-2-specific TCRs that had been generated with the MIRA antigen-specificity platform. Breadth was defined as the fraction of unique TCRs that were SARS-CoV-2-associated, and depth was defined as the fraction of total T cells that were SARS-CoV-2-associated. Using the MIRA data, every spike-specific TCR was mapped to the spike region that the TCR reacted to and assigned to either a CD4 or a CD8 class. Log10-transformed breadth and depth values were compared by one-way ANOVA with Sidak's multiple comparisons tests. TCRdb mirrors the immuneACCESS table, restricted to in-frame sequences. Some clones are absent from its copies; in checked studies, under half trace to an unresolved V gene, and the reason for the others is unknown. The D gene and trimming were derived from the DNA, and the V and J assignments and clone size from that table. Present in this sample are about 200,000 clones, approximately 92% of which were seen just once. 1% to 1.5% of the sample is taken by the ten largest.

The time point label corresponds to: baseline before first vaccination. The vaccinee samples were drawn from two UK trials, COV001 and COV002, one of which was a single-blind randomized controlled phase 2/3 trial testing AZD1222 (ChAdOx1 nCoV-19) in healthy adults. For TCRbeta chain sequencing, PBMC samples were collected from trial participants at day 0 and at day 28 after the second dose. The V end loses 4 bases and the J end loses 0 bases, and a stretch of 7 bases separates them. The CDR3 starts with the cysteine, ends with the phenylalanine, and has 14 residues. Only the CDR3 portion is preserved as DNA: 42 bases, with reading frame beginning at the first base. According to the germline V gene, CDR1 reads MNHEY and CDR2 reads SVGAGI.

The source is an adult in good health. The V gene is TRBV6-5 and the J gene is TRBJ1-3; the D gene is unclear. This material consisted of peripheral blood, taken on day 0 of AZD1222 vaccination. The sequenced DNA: TGTGCCAGCAGTTCCCGGCACTCTGGAAACACCATATATTTT. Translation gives CASSSRHSGNTIYF.